This TCR beta chain was retrieved from a study of T cells in Graves' hyperthyroidism and ophthalmopathy. Study observations and caveats: Most clonotypes expanded in thyroid above 0.001 were likewise present in blood. Stable hyperthyroidism was told apart from ophthalmopathy by a model built on 13 V-J features.

Points on this clonotype: Its antigen is still unknown.

Looked up from germline, CDR1 is SQVTM and CDR2 is ANQGSEA. There are 13 residues in the CDR3. Trimming removed 8 bases at V and 7 bases at J, with 20 bases between. RNA transcripts provided the source from which TCR beta CDR3 regions were amplified. The TCR CDR3 was amplified in a first-round RT-PCR using the HTBI primer set. TCRdb independently ran MiXCR on the multiplex PCR reads; one entry per CDR3 protein. The sample shows 660,000 or so distinct CDR3 sequences, about 45% of them seen only once. The study excluded patients with uncontrolled infection, other autoimmune disease, pregnancy or lactation.

Sequences were obtained from peripheral blood or thyroid tissue (not recorded which). This sequence was found in an adult man with Graves' disease, either hyperthyroidism or ophthalmopathy (not recorded which). The V and J genes are TRBV29-1 and TRBJ1-2, with D uncertain. The CDR3 loop reads CSLDRPGSGGYTF. The CDR3 coding sequence is TGCAGCTTAGATCGTCCCGGGTCCGGTGGCTACACCTTC. The entire variable domain, with the rest obtained from reference TRBV29-1 and TRBJ1-2, is as follows: SAVISQKPSRDICQRGTSLTIQCQVDSQVTMMFWYRQQPGQSLTLIATANQGSEATYESGFVIDKFPISRPNLTFSTLTVSNMSPEDSSIYLCSLDRPGSGGYTFGSGTRLTVV.